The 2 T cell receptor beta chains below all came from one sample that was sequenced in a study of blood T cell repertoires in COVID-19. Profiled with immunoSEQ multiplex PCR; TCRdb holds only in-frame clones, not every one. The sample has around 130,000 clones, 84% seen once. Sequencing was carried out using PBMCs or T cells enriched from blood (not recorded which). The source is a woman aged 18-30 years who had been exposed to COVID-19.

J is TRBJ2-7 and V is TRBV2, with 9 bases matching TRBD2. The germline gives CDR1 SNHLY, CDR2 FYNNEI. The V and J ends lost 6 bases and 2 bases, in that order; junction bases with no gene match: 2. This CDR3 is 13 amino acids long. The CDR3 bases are TGTGCCAGCAGGACTAGCGGAGCCTACGAGCAGTACTTC. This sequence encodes CASRTSGAYEQYF. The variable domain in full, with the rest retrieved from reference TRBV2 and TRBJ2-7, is EPEVTQTPSHQVTQMGQEVILRCVPISNHLYFYWYRQILGQKVEFLVSFYNNEISEKSEIFDDQFSVERPDGSNFTLKIRSTKLEDSAMYFCASRTSGAYEQYFGPGTRLTVT.

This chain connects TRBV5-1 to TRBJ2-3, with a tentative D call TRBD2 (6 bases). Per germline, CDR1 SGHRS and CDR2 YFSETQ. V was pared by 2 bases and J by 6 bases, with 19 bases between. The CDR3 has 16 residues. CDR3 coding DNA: TGCGCCAGCAGCTTTCGCTTTGCGGGATATAGCGATACGCAGTATTTT. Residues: CASSFRFAGYSDTQYF. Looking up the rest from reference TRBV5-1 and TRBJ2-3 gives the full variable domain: KAGVTQTPRYLIKTRGQQVTLSCSPISGHRSVSWYQQTPGQGLQFLFEYFSETQRNKGNFPGRFSGRQFSNSRSEMNVSTLELGDSALYLCASSFRFAGYSDTQYFGPGTRLTVL.